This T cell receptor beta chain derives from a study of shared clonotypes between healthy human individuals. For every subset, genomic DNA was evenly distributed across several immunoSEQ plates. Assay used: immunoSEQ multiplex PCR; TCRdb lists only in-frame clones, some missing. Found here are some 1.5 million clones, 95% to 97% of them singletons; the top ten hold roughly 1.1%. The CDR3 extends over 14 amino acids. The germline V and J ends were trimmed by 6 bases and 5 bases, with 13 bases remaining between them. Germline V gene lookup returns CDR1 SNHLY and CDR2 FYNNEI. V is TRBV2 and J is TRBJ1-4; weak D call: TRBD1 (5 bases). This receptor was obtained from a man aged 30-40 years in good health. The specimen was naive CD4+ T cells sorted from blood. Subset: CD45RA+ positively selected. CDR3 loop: CASRDQTVNEKLFF. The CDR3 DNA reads TGTGCCAGCAGGGACCAGACAGTAAATGAAAAACTGTTTTTT.